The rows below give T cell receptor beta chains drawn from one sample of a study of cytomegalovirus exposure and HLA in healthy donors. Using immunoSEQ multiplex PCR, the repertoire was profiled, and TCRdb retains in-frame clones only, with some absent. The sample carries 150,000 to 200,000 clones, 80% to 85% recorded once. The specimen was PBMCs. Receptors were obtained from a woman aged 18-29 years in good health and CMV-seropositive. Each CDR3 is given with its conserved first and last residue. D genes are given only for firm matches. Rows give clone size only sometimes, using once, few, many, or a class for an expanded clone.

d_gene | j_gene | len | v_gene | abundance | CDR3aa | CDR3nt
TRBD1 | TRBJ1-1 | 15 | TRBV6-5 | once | CASRIIGQGASEAFF | TGTGCCAGCAGAATCATCGGACAGGGGGCATCTGAAGCTTTCTTT
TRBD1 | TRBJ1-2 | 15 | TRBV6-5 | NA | CASSYSGTGTYGYTF | TGTGCCAGCAGTTACAGCGGGACAGGGACCTATGGCTACACCTTC
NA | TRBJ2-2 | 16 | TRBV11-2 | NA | CASSLEGKAWVGELFF | TGTGCCAGCAGCTTAGAAGGAAAAGCGTGGGTCGGGGAGCTGTTTTTT
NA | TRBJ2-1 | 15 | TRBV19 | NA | CASSSTGSSYNEQFF | TGTGCCAGTAGCTCGACGGGGAGCTCCTACAATGAGCAGTTCTTC
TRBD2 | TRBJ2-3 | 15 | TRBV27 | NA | CASSTSGGSTDTQYF | TGTGCCAGCAGTACTAGCGGGGGAAGCACAGATACGCAGTATTTT
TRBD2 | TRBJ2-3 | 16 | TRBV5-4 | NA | CASSLAGLVGTDTQYF | TGTGCCAGCAGCTTGGCCGGACTAGTTGGCACAGATACGCAGTATTTT
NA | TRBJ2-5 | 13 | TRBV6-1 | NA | CASSDRGRVTQYF | TGTGCCAGCAGTGATAGGGGGAGAGTGACCCAGTACTTC
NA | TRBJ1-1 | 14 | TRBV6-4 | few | CASSDSIENTEAFF | TGTGCCAGCAGTGACTCTATAGAGAACACTGAAGCTTTCTTT
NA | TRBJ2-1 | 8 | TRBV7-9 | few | CASSLEFF | TGTGCCAGCAGCCTCGAGTTCTTC
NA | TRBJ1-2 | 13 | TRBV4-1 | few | CASSQVRGKSYTF | TGCGCCAGCAGCCAAGTTAGGGGTAAGAGCTACACCTTC
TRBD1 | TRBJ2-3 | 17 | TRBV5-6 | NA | CASNTRTGGVKTDTQYF | TGTGCCAGCAACACACGGACAGGGGGAGTGAAGACAGATACGCAGTATTTT
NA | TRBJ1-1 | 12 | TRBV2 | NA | CASNGQIAEAFF | TGTGCCAGCAACGGACAGATCGCTGAAGCTTTCTTT
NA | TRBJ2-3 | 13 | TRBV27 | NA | CASSDTSTDTQYF | TGTGCCAGCTCGGACACTAGCACAGATACGCAGTATTTT
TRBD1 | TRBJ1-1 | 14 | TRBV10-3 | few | CAIRTGTGLAEAFF | TGTGCCATCAGGACCGGGACAGGGTTGGCTGAAGCTTTCTTT
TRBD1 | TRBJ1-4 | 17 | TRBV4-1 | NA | CASSQPDRGRFVEKLFF | TGCGCCAGCAGCCAACCCGACAGGGGGAGGTTTGTTGAAAAACTGTTTTTT
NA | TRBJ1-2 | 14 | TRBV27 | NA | CASSRHTGNYGYTF | TGTGCCAGCAGTCGCCACACAGGGAACTATGGCTACACCTTC
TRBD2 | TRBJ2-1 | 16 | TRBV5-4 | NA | CASTLKGLAGVDEQFF | TGTGCCAGCACCTTAAAGGGACTAGCGGGGGTCGATGAGCAGTTCTTC
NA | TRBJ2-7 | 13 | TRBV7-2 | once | CASSLAGSYEQYF | TGTGCCAGCAGCTTAGCCGGCTCCTACGAGCAGTACTTC
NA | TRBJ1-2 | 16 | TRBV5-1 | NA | CASSSPKTQGNYGYTF | TGCGCCAGCAGCTCTCCCAAAACACAGGGTAACTATGGCTACACCTTC
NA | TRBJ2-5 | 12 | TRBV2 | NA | CASSPAGETQYF | TGTGCCAGCAGCCCAGCGGGAGAGACCCAGTACTTC
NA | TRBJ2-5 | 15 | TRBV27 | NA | CASSYRMGNLETQYF | TGTGCCAGCAGTTACCGGATGGGCAACCTAGAGACCCAGTACTTC
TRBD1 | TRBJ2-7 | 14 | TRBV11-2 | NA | CASSERQGSYEQYF | TGTGCCAGCAGCGAACGACAGGGGAGTTACGAGCAGTACTTC
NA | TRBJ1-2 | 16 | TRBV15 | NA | CATSGAIHGRNYGYTF | TGTGCCACCAGCGGGGCCATTCATGGACGGAACTATGGCTACACCTTC
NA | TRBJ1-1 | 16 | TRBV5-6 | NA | CASSFFNRAMNTEAFF | TGTGCCAGCAGCTTTTTTAACAGGGCCATGAACACTGAAGCTTTCTTT
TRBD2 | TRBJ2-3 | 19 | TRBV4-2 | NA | CASSQDSASGGLGTDTQYF | TGTGCCAGCAGCCAAGATTCGGCTAGCGGGGGTCTGGGCACAGATACGCAGTATTTT
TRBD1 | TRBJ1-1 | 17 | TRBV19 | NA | CASSRYGQAGPVTEAFF | TGTGCCAGTAGTCGGTACGGACAGGCAGGGCCCGTCACTGAAGCTTTCTTT
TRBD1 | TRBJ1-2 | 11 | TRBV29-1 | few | CSVVRGLGYTF | TGCAGCGTTGTCAGGGGGCTTGGCTACACCTTC
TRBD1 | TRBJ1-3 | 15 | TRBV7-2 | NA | CASSWGQSSGNTIYF | TGTGCCAGCAGCTGGGGACAGAGCTCTGGAAACACCATATATTTT
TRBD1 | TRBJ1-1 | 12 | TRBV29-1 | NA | CSVAFSTGEAFF | TGCAGCGTTGCCTTCTCGACAGGGGAAGCTTTCTTT
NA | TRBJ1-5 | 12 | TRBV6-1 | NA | CASNTGNQPQHF | TGTGCCAGCAATACAGGCAATCAGCCCCAGCATTTT
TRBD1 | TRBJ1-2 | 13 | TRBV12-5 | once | CASGGTGEYGYTF | TGTGCTAGTGGGGGGACAGGGGAATATGGCTACACCTTC
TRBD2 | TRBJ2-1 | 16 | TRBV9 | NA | CASSVGSGGGHNEQFF | TGTGCCAGCAGCGTAGGCAGCGGGGGGGGGCACAATGAGCAGTTCTTC
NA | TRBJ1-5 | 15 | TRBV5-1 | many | CASSLETGHNQPQHF | TGCGCCAGCAGCTTGGAGACAGGACACAATCAGCCCCAGCATTTT
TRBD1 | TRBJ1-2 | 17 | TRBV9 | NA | CASSVSRSGGHNYGYTF | TGTGCCAGCAGCGTATCAAGATCAGGGGGCCATAACTATGGCTACACCTTC
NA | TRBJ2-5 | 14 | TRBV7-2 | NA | CASSLMADRETQYF | TGTGCCAGCAGCTTAATGGCGGATCGAGAGACCCAGTACTTC
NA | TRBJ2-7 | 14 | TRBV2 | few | CASSADRSSYEQYF | TGTGCCAGCAGTGCGGACAGATCCTCCTACGAGCAGTACTTC
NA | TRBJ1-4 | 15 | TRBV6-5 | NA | CASSPGYATNEKLFF | TGTGCCAGCAGTCCCGGGTATGCAACTAATGAAAAACTGTTTTTT
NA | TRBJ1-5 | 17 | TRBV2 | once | CASSEGMVRYSNQPQHF | TGTGCCAGCAGTGAAGGTATGGTCAGATATAGCAATCAGCCCCAGCATTTT
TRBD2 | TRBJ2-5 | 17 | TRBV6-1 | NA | CASSERLAGGPGETQYF | TGTGCCAGCAGTGAAAGGCTAGCGGGGGGGCCTGGGGAGACCCAGTACTTC
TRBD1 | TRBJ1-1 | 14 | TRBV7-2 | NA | CASSYRGLNTEAFF | TGTGCCAGCAGCTACAGGGGGCTAAACACTGAAGCTTTCTTT
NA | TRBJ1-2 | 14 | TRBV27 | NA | CASRLDSSSAGYTF | TGTGCCAGCAGACTGGACAGTTCCTCTGCTGGCTACACCTTC
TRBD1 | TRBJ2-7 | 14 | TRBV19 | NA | CASSVTGRTYEQYF | TGTGCCAGTAGTGTGACAGGGAGAACCTACGAGCAGTACTTC
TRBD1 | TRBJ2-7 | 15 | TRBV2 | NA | CASRNKWGQGSEQYF | TGTGCCAGCAGGAATAAGTGGGGACAGGGGAGCGAGCAGTACTTC